The 29 T cell receptor beta chains below were found in one sample sequenced in a study of early T cells in non-severe SARS-CoV-2 infection. TCRdb ran MiXCR on the 5' RACE reads and lists one entry per CDR3 protein. The data show 35,000 to 45,000 distinct CDR3 sequences, with roughly 6% seen just once and 7.5% to 8.5% held by the top ten. The input for sequencing was whole blood, taken at baseline. The source is an adult who was a healthcare worker with PCR-confirmed SARS-CoV-2 infection or an uninfected control (not recorded which).

At least ten counts were recorded for this clonotype. The rearrangement uses TRBV7-2 and TRBJ1-5; the D is unclear. In germline, CDR1 is SGHTA, CDR2 FQGNSA. This CDR3 contains 14 residues. The germline V and J ends were trimmed by 3 bases and 5 bases, with 11 bases remaining between them. The CDR3 DNA is TGTGCCAGCAGCTTCAAGGACCCGCATCAGCCCCAGCATTTT. It translates to CASSFKDPHQPQHF. Using reference TRBV7-2 and TRBJ1-5 for the parts outside the CDR3, the full variable domain is GAGVSQSPSNKVTEKGKDVELRCDPISGHTALYWYRQSLGQGLEFLIYFQGNSAPDKSGLPSDRFSAERTGGSVSTLTIQRTQQEDSAVYLCASSFKDPHQPQHFGDGTRLSIL.

The rearrangement uses TRBV12-5 and TRBJ2-5, with a weak D call TRBD2 (6 bases). The V end lost 7 bases, the J end lost 4 bases, and 16 bases lay between the germline ends. Germline V gene sequence: CDR1 LGHNT, CDR2 FRNRAP. CDR3 length equals 14 residues. CDR3 in amino acids: CASAVGQGGETQYF. CDR3 bases: TGTGCTAGTGCCGTTGGGCAGGGAGGAGAGACCCAGTACTTC.

This clonotype was found many times. J is TRBJ2-1 and V is TRBV7-2; TRBD2 matches 12 bases. After removal of 1 base from V and 12 bases from J, the junction contained 4 bases not matched to a gene. CDR3 length: 14 residues. Germline V gene data show CDR1 as SGHTA and CDR2 as FQGNSA. The CDR3: CASSLGLAGGWQFF. The CDR3 DNA reads TGTGCCAGCAGCTTAGGGCTAGCGGGGGGGTGGCAGTTCTTC.

The sample holds many counts of this clonotype. The chain has TRBV5-1 and TRBJ2-5; D might be TRBD2 (5 bases). This CDR3 contains 16 residues. Germline CDR1 SGHRS, CDR2 YFSETQ. V dropped 1 base and J dropped 5 bases, with 18 bases sitting between them. Here the CDR3 DNA reads TGCGCCAGCAGCTTGAGATCCAGAGGGAGTTTGGAGACCCAGTACTTC. It codes for CASSLRSRGSLETQYF.

This clonotype was observed at least ten times. The CDR3 DNA sequence: TGTGCCAGCACCACTAGCGGGGGGGCAAAAGATACGCAGTATTTT. This sequence encodes CASTTSGGAKDTQYF. This rearrangement joins TRBV7-8 to TRBJ2-3; 13 nucleotides agree with TRBD2. Germline lookup yields CDR1 SGHVS and CDR2 FQNEAQ. The length of the CDR3 is 15 residues. Unmatched junction bases numbered 6, after V lost 7 bases and J lost 5 bases.

This clonotype was seen more than once but under ten times. This sequence joins TRBV24-1 and TRBJ2-2; 8 bases are a match to TRBD1. V lost 3 bases to trimming and J lost 7 bases; unmatched junction nucleotides: 6. From germline, CDR1 is KGHDR and CDR2 SFDVKD. The CDR3 contains 15 residues. The CDR3 is CATSDPDRGNGELFF. In DNA form, the CDR3 reads TGTGCCACCAGTGATCCCGACAGGGGAAACGGGGAGCTGTTTTTT.

This clonotype was seen many times. The CDR3 bases are TGCGCCAGCAGCCAAGAAACCCAAGGTGGCGGCTACACCTTC. Residues: CASSQETQGGGYTF. V is TRBV4-3 and J is TRBJ1-2; D gene ambiguous. The germline gives CDR1 LGHNA, CDR2 YSLEER. CDR3 size: 14 residues. Trimming removed 0 bases from V and 8 bases from J, with 13 bases in between.

The V gene is TRBV18, the J gene TRBJ2-1; D is undetermined. Trimming took off 2 bases at V and 1 base at J, with 12 bases between the two ends. This CDR3 region has 16 residues. Germline CDR1 is KGHSH and CDR2 is LQKENI. As DNA, the CDR3 is TGTGCCAGCTCACCAGTGGATCTAAGTTCCTACAATGAGCAGTTCTTC. It yields the protein CASSPVDLSSYNEQFF. The variable domain in full, with the rest retrieved from reference TRBV18 and TRBJ2-1, is NAGVMQNPRHLVRRRGQEARLRCSPMKGHSHVYWYRQLPEEGLKFMVYLQKENIIDESGMPKERFSAEFPKEGPSILRIQQVVRGDSAAYFCASSPVDLSSYNEQFFGPGTRLTVL.

Only a few counts were recorded for this clonotype. The chain is built from TRBV18 and TRBJ2-2; TRBD1 might be the D (5 bases). This CDR3 contains 17 residues. With 1 base removed from V and 5 bases from J, the gap between germline ends came to 17 bases. CDR1 KGHSH and CDR2 LQKENI come from the germline V gene. The CDR3 DNA follows: TGTGCCAGCTCACCACAATCCGCGCAGGGAAGAACCGGGGAGCTGTTTTTT. It specifies CASSPQSAQGRTGELFF.

This clonotype was observed a handful of times. This sequence joins TRBV7-2 and TRBJ2-3, with a tentative D call TRBD2 (5 bases). The CDR3 has 16 amino acids. Germline V lookup: CDR1 SGHTA, CDR2 FQGNSA. V lost 3 bases, J lost 4 bases, and 17 bases lay in between. The chain's CDR3 is CASSFTSPRTSDTQYF. DNA for the CDR3: TGTGCCAGCAGCTTTACTAGTCCCCGAACATCAGATACGCAGTATTTT.

This clonotype was recorded many times. The chain links TRBV15 to TRBJ2-1; no definite D call. CDR3 size: 19 residues. The V end was cut by 2 bases, the J end by 0 bases, with 20 bases between. Germline V gives CDR1 LNHNV, CDR2 YYDKDF (reference sequence). The CDR3 region is CATSRSEGTNSRSYNEQFF. DNA for the CDR3: TGTGCCACCAGCAGATCGGAAGGAACGAACTCTCGCTCCTACAATGAGCAGTTCTTC.

This clonotype appeared a few times. CDR3 amino acids: CASSPGTGAYEQYF. CDR3 nucleotide sequence: TGTGCCAGTAGTCCCGGGACAGGGGCCTACGAGCAGTACTTC. The rearrangement joins TRBV19 to TRBJ2-7; 10 bases fit TRBD1. The length of the CDR3 is 14 residues. V lost 5 bases, J lost 2 bases, and 3 bases stayed unmatched. Germline V gene sequence: CDR1 LNHDA, CDR2 SQIVND (reference sequence).

This clonotype is classed as large (0.1 to 1%). This sequence joins TRBV7-2 and TRBJ2-7, with 7 bases that match TRBD1. The CDR3 consists of 12 residues. The germline V gene encodes CDR1 SGHTA and CDR2 FQGNSA. V lost 5 bases to trimming and J lost 6 bases; unmatched junction nucleotides: 4. The CDR3 here is CASSTTGVEQYF. The CDR3 nucleotides read TGTGCCAGCAGCACCACAGGGGTCGAGCAGTACTTC.

This clonotype showed up just a few times. The chain joins TRBV6-5 to TRBJ2-7; TRBD1 matches at 9 bases. CDR3 size: 13 residues. Trimming removed 7 bases from V and 2 bases from J; junction bases left unmatched: 3. Germline CDR1 is MNHEY and CDR2 is SVGAGI. CDR3 DNA sequence: TGTGCCAGCACCGGACAGGGGACCTACGAGCAGTACTTC. It is translated as CASTGQGTYEQYF.

This clonotype was seen many times. V and J are TRBV5-4 and TRBJ2-4, with D perhaps TRBD2 (6 bases). The germline V gene has CDR1 SGHNT and CDR2 YYREEE (reference sequence). The CDR3 has 14 amino acids. Trimming took 2 bases from V and 3 from J, leaving 9 bases between them. The CDR3 coding sequence is TGTGCCAGCAGCTTCGTGGGGGGCAAAAACATTCAGTACTTC. Its translation: CASSFVGGKNIQYF.

Only a few counts were recorded for this clonotype. The chain employs TRBV6-1 and TRBJ2-6; D is unclear. Deletions cut 5 bases from V and 1 base from J, with 18 bases between. The CDR3 runs to 18 residues. Germline V gene data show CDR1 as MNHNS and CDR2 as SASEGT. CDR3 coding DNA: TGTGCCAGCAGTCCGGCCGGCCTTTTGTGGTCTGGGGCCAACGTCCTGACTTTC. This encodes CASSPAGLLWSGANVLTF.

The rearrangement links TRBV7-9 to TRBJ2-7, with 7 bases matching TRBD1. With 6 bases clipped from V and 6 bases from J, the junction kept 5 bases outside the gene matches. CDR1 is SEHNR and CDR2 is FQNEAQ in the germline V gene (reference sequence). This CDR3 has 12 amino acids. The CDR3 region is CASRDRYSEQYF. The CDR3 DNA is TGTGCCAGCAGGGACAGGTACAGCGAGCAGTACTTC.

This clonotype was detected many times. The V gene is TRBV7-9, the J gene TRBJ2-3; D is unclear. This CDR3 comprises 13 residues. Looked up from germline, CDR1 is SEHNR and CDR2 is FQNEAQ (reference sequence). Trimming took off 5 bases at V and 5 bases at J, with 11 bases between the two ends. In nucleotides, the CDR3 is TGTGCCAGCAGCAGTTGGACCGGAGATACGCAGTATTTT. Protein product: CASSSWTGDTQYF.

There are many counts of this clonotype. This chain links TRBV19 with TRBJ2-3; D ambiguous. The length of the CDR3 is 15 residues. CDR1 is LNHDA, CDR2 SQIVND, per germline (reference sequence). V gave up 3 bases and J gave up 0 bases, with 10 bases separating them. The chain's CDR3 is CASSIWTDSTDTQYF. The CDR3 coding sequence is TGTGCCAGTAGTATTTGGACGGACAGCACAGATACGCAGTATTTT.

This clonotype was seen many times. V gene TRBV27 combines with J gene TRBJ2-3; D call uncertain. V was trimmed by 0 bases and J by 5 bases, leaving 12 bases between them. The CDR3 spans 15 residues. Germline CDR1 reads MNHEY; CDR2 reads SMNVEV (reference sequence). CDR3 protein: CASSLSPRAGDTQYF. The CDR3 DNA reads TGTGCCAGCAGTTTATCCCCACGGGCAGGAGATACGCAGTATTTT.

In this sample, this clonotype turned up many times. V is TRBV11-2 and J is TRBJ2-1; TRBD2 might be the D (6 bases). CDR3 size: 15 residues. CDR1 and CDR2 (germline): SGHAT, FQNNGV. The V end lost 1 base, the J end lost 3 bases, and 10 bases lay between the germline ends. The CDR3 DNA is TGTGCCAGCAGCTTAGTCGGGGGTCTCTACAATGAGCAGTTCTTC. Translated: CASSLVGGLYNEQFF.

The J gene is TRBJ2-7, the V gene TRBV5-1; 10 nucleotides align to TRBD2. This CDR3 has 15 amino acids. V shed 4 bases and J 0 bases; nucleotides not matched to a gene: 4. Germline values: CDR1 SGHRS, CDR2 YFSETQ. CDR3 nucleotide sequence: TGCGCCAGCAGCGGGCTAGCGGGGGCCTCCTACGAGCAGTACTTC. This translates into CASSGLAGASYEQYF.

This clonotype was seen repeatedly, ten times or more. J is TRBJ1-6 and V is TRBV12-3 or TRBV12-4; 7 positions agree with TRBD1. V lost 4 bases, J lost 14 bases, and 8 bases stayed unmatched. This CDR3 comprises 13 residues. CDR3 region: CASSSLTGEALHF. CDR3 coding DNA: TGTGCCAGCAGTTCCCTAACAGGGGAGGCCCTCCACTTT.

V and J are TRBV20-1 and TRBJ1-4, with D possibly matching TRBD1 (5 bases). Trimming stripped 6 bases from V and 7 bases from J, with 21 bases between. The CDR3 runs 15 residues. The V gene's germline CDR1 is DFQATT and CDR2 SNEGSKA (reference sequence). The CDR3 bases are TGCAGTGCCGTCATACGGGGACGTGGGGGTGAAAAACTGTTTTTT. Translating it yields CSAVIRGRGGEKLFF.

This clonotype was picked up many times. V is TRBV10-3 and J is TRBJ1-2, with D possibly being TRBD1 (6 bases). Germline values: CDR1 ENHRY, CDR2 SYGVKD. V was pared by 5 bases and J by 4 bases, with 14 bases between. CDR3 length: 14 residues. The CDR3 is CAISQKDRTYGYTF. The CDR3 DNA follows: TGTGCCATCAGTCAAAAAGACAGGACCTATGGCTACACCTTC.

This clonotype was found a few times. The chain links TRBV30 to TRBJ2-5, with a weak D call TRBD2 (6 bases). The germline V gene has CDR1 GTSNPN and CDR2 SVGIG (reference sequence). This CDR3 region has 14 residues. V was clipped by 3 bases and J by 5 bases, with 16 bases between them. The CDR3 is CAWRALAFGETQYF. DNA of the CDR3: TGTGCCTGGAGAGCACTAGCCTTCGGGGAGACCCAGTACTTC.

The chain carries TRBV7-2 and TRBJ1-2; possible D gene TRBD1, 6 bases. CDR3 length: 16 residues. With 1 base removed from V and 0 bases from J, the gap between germline ends came to 12 bases. Germline V CDR1 and CDR2: SGHTA, FQGNSA. The CDR3 coding sequence is TGTGCCAGCAGCTTAGGCGGGACAAGAGCTAACTATGGCTACACCTTC. It specifies CASSLGGTRANYGYTF. The variable domain in full, with the rest retrieved from reference TRBV7-2 and TRBJ1-2, is GAGVSQSPSNKVTEKGKDVELRCDPISGHTALYWYRQSLGQGLEFLIYFQGNSAPDKSGLPSDRFSAERTGGSVSTLTIQRTQQEDSAVYLCASSLGGTRANYGYTFGSGTRLTVV.

In this sample, this clonotype turned up many times. The chain links TRBV18 to TRBJ1-5, with 10 bases that match TRBD1. This CDR3 is built from 16 residues. Trimming removed 5 bases from V and 1 base from J; junction bases left unmatched: 5. Germline values: CDR1 KGHSH, CDR2 LQKENI. In nucleotides, the CDR3 is TGTGCCAGCTCAGGGGACAGGGGATACAGCAATCAGCCCCAGCATTTT. It specifies CASSGDRGYSNQPQHF.

This clonotype was detected many times. The CDR3 coding sequence is TGTGCCAGCAGGTCAAACAGGGGAGAGGGATCAAAACTGTTTTTT. Its translation: CASRSNRGEGSKLFF. The V and J genes are TRBV11-2 and TRBJ1-4; 7 positions agree with TRBD1. The CDR3 sequence is 15 residues long. Per germline, CDR1 SGHAT and CDR2 FQNNGV. Trimming took 6 bases from V and 10 from J; bases not matched to a gene: 14.